A selection of T cell receptor beta chains follows, all from one sample in a study of cytomegalovirus exposure and HLA in healthy donors. Using immunoSEQ multiplex PCR, the repertoire was profiled, and TCRdb retains in-frame clones only, with some absent. The data contain 150,000 to 200,000 clones, 80% to 85% of them singletons. Material: PBMCs. The receptor source for this set is a boy under 18 in good health and CMV-seronegative. Both conserved end residues are part of each CDR3. A D gene is named only where the DNA matches it firmly. Size tells how often a clone was seen (once, few, many) or the class of an expanded clone, and some rows leave it out.

clone_size: NA
d_call: TRBD2
cdr3_length: 16
j_call: TRBJ2-3
v_call: TRBV19
cdr3_aa: CASSTPAGTSTDTQYF
cdr3_nt: TGTGCCAGTAGTACCCCAGCGGGGACTAGCACAGATACGCAGTATTTT

clone_size: NA
d_call: TRBD2
cdr3_length: 16
j_call: TRBJ2-1
v_call: TRBV9
cdr3_aa: CASSVAGLAGGDEQFF
cdr3_nt: TGTGCCAGCAGCGTAGCGGGGCTAGCGGGGGGCGATGAGCAGTTCTTC

clone_size: NA
d_call: NA
cdr3_length: 15
j_call: TRBJ2-5
v_call: TRBV27
cdr3_aa: CASSRSTDLGETQYF
cdr3_nt: TGTGCCAGCAGTAGATCGACAGACTTAGGGGAGACCCAGTACTTC

clone_size: NA
d_call: NA
cdr3_length: 14
j_call: TRBJ1-3
v_call: TRBV4-3
cdr3_aa: CASSQEGQGNTIYF
cdr3_nt: TGCGCCAGCAGCCAAGAAGGACAGGGAAACACCATATATTTT

clone_size: NA
d_call: TRBD1
cdr3_length: 13
j_call: TRBJ1-2
v_call: TRBV2
cdr3_aa: CASSERDRGGYTF
cdr3_nt: TGTGCCAGCAGTGAGCGGGACAGGGGTGGCTACACCTTC

clone_size: NA
d_call: NA
cdr3_length: 14
j_call: TRBJ2-5
v_call: TRBV7-8
cdr3_aa: CASSLDLGRETQYF
cdr3_nt: TGTGCCAGCAGCTTAGATCTGGGGCGAGAGACCCAGTACTTC

clone_size: once
d_call: TRBD1
cdr3_length: 15
j_call: TRBJ1-1
v_call: TRBV5-6
cdr3_aa: CASSPSGTGVTEAFF
cdr3_nt: TGTGCCAGCAGCCCATCCGGGACAGGGGTGACTGAAGCTTTCTTT

clone_size: few
d_call: NA
cdr3_length: 16
j_call: TRBJ1-2
v_call: TRBV27
cdr3_aa: CASSLSRTGSRNGYTF
cdr3_nt: TGTGCCAGCAGTTTATCTAGAACAGGGAGTCGAAATGGCTACACCTTC

clone_size: NA
d_call: NA
cdr3_length: 16
j_call: TRBJ1-1
v_call: TRBV6-6
cdr3_aa: CASRPPQNLLNTEAFF
cdr3_nt: TGTGCCAGCAGACCCCCACAAAACCTCCTGAACACTGAAGCTTTCTTT

clone_size: NA
d_call: TRBD2
cdr3_length: 15
j_call: TRBJ2-7
v_call: TRBV14
cdr3_aa: CASSQGTSGSYEQYF
cdr3_nt: TGTGCCAGCAGCCAGGGGACTAGCGGCTCCTACGAGCAGTACTTC

clone_size: NA
d_call: NA
cdr3_length: 14
j_call: TRBJ1-1
v_call: TRBV25-1
cdr3_aa: CASSGLGSGSEAFF
cdr3_nt: TGTGCCAGCAGTGGTTTGGGATCCGGGAGTGAAGCTTTCTTT

clone_size: NA
d_call: NA
cdr3_length: 15
j_call: TRBJ1-6
v_call: TRBV27
cdr3_aa: CASSLLREHNSPLHF
cdr3_nt: TGTGCCAGCAGTTTATTAAGGGAGCATAATTCACCCCTCCACTTT

clone_size: NA
d_call: NA
cdr3_length: 13
j_call: TRBJ1-5
v_call: TRBV6-1
cdr3_aa: CASSDTANQPQHF
cdr3_nt: TGTGCCAGCAGCGATACAGCAAATCAGCCCCAGCATTTT

clone_size: NA
d_call: TRBD1
cdr3_length: 15
j_call: TRBJ1-2
v_call: TRBV5-5
cdr3_aa: CASSLRAGGNDGYTF
cdr3_nt: TGTGCCAGCAGCTTGAGGGCAGGGGGCAATGATGGCTACACCTTC

clone_size: NA
d_call: TRBD1
cdr3_length: 15
j_call: TRBJ2-3
v_call: TRBV4-3
cdr3_aa: CASSQEDRDTDTQYF
cdr3_nt: TGCGCCAGCAGCCAAGAGGACAGGGACACAGATACGCAGTATTTT

clone_size: NA
d_call: TRBD1
cdr3_length: 15
j_call: TRBJ2-7
v_call: TRBV28
cdr3_aa: CASSPPTGGSYEQYF
cdr3_nt: TGTGCCAGCAGCCCCCCGACAGGGGGTTCCTACGAGCAGTACTTC

clone_size: NA
d_call: TRBD1
cdr3_length: 15
j_call: TRBJ1-5
v_call: TRBV18
cdr3_aa: CASSRGTGGPQPQHF
cdr3_nt: TGTGCCAGCTCACGGGGGACAGGGGGCCCCCAGCCCCAGCATTTT

clone_size: NA
d_call: TRBD2
cdr3_length: 14
j_call: TRBJ2-7
v_call: TRBV2
cdr3_aa: CASRATSGGDEQYF
cdr3_nt: TGTGCCAGCAGAGCGACTAGCGGGGGGGACGAGCAGTACTTC

clone_size: NA
d_call: NA
cdr3_length: 13
j_call: TRBJ2-5
v_call: TRBV9
cdr3_aa: CASSPRTGNEQYF
cdr3_nt: TGTGCCAGCAGCCCCCGAACAGGGAATGAGCAGTACTTC

clone_size: NA
d_call: NA
cdr3_length: 14
j_call: TRBJ2-4
v_call: TRBV7-9
cdr3_aa: CASSLNPAKNIQYF
cdr3_nt: TGTGCCAGCAGCTTAAATCCGGCCAAAAACATTCAGTACTTC

clone_size: NA
d_call: TRBD1
cdr3_length: 17
j_call: TRBJ2-3
v_call: TRBV4-1
cdr3_aa: CASSPGIRTGDTDTQYF
cdr3_nt: TGCGCCAGCAGCCCAGGAATCAGGACAGGGGACACAGATACGCAGTATTTT

clone_size: NA
d_call: TRBD1
cdr3_length: 17
j_call: TRBJ1-2
v_call: TRBV29-1
cdr3_aa: CSVAPRGLSWGNYGYTF
cdr3_nt: TGCAGCGTTGCACCCAGGGGGCTCAGTTGGGGTAACTATGGCTACACCTTC

clone_size: once
d_call: NA
cdr3_length: 15
j_call: TRBJ2-1
v_call: TRBV7-8
cdr3_aa: CASSIWRDLYNEQFF
cdr3_nt: TGTGCCAGCAGTATCTGGCGGGATCTATACAATGAGCAGTTCTTC

clone_size: NA
d_call: TRBD1
cdr3_length: 15
j_call: TRBJ1-3
v_call: TRBV2
cdr3_aa: CASSVGQRSGNTIYF
cdr3_nt: TGTGCCAGCAGTGTGGGACAGCGCTCTGGAAACACCATATATTTT

clone_size: NA
d_call: NA
cdr3_length: 14
j_call: TRBJ2-7
v_call: TRBV6-5
cdr3_aa: CASSRLPGVYEQYF
cdr3_nt: TGTGCCAGCAGTAGACTACCAGGGGTGTACGAGCAGTACTTC

clone_size: NA
d_call: TRBD2
cdr3_length: 17
j_call: TRBJ2-1
v_call: TRBV19
cdr3_aa: CASKGSQRGISVGEQFF
cdr3_nt: TGTGCCAGTAAAGGATCACAGCGGGGGATTTCGGTCGGTGAGCAGTTCTTC

clone_size: NA
d_call: NA
cdr3_length: 11
j_call: TRBJ2-7
v_call: TRBV30
cdr3_aa: CAWMAEYEQYF
cdr3_nt: TGTGCCTGGATGGCCGAATACGAGCAGTACTTC

clone_size: NA
d_call: TRBD1
cdr3_length: 17
j_call: TRBJ1-2
v_call: TRBV7-8
cdr3_aa: CASSSRTGGLRGGGYTF
cdr3_nt: TGTGCCAGCAGCTCCAGGACAGGGGGCCTGAGAGGAGGTGGCTACACCTTC

clone_size: NA
d_call: NA
cdr3_length: 16
j_call: TRBJ2-5
v_call: TRBV5-1
cdr3_aa: CASSLGGRPQSGTQYF
cdr3_nt: TGCGCCAGCAGCTTGGGGGGGCGACCTCAGTCAGGGACCCAGTACTTC

clone_size: NA
d_call: TRBD1
cdr3_length: 16
j_call: TRBJ2-3
v_call: TRBV7-9
cdr3_aa: CASSFPTGKFSDTQYF
cdr3_nt: TGTGCCAGCAGCTTCCCGACAGGGAAGTTTTCAGATACGCAGTATTTT

clone_size: NA
d_call: TRBD1
cdr3_length: 12
j_call: TRBJ2-5
v_call: TRBV29-1
cdr3_aa: CSVGDRGETQYF
cdr3_nt: TGCAGCGTAGGGGACAGGGGAGAGACCCAGTACTTC

clone_size: NA
d_call: TRBD1
cdr3_length: 14
j_call: TRBJ1-4
v_call: TRBV25-1
cdr3_aa: CARTEDRGREKLFF
cdr3_nt: TGTGCCAGAACCGAGGACAGGGGAAGGGAAAAACTGTTTTTT

clone_size: NA
d_call: NA
cdr3_length: 13
j_call: TRBJ1-5
v_call: TRBV28
cdr3_aa: CASSTVSNQPQHF
cdr3_nt: TGTGCCAGCAGTACAGTTAGCAATCAGCCCCAGCATTTT

clone_size: NA
d_call: NA
cdr3_length: 15
j_call: TRBJ1-5
v_call: TRBV7-2
cdr3_aa: CASSLDYRGNQPQHF
cdr3_nt: TGTGCCAGCAGCTTAGATTACAGGGGCAATCAGCCCCAGCATTTT

clone_size: NA
d_call: NA
cdr3_length: 15
j_call: TRBJ2-7
v_call: TRBV11-2
cdr3_aa: CASSLVRGTSYEQYF
cdr3_nt: TGTGCCAGCAGCTTAGTCAGGGGAACTTCCTACGAGCAGTACTTC

clone_size: NA
d_call: NA
cdr3_length: 10
j_call: TRBJ1-1
v_call: TRBV28
cdr3_aa: CASLGVGAFF
cdr3_nt: TGTGCCAGCCTCGGGGTCGGAGCTTTCTTT

clone_size: NA
d_call: TRBD1
cdr3_length: 13
j_call: TRBJ1-2
v_call: TRBV4-3
cdr3_aa: CASSQPRQGSYTF
cdr3_nt: TGCGCCAGCAGCCAACCGAGACAGGGGAGCTACACCTTC